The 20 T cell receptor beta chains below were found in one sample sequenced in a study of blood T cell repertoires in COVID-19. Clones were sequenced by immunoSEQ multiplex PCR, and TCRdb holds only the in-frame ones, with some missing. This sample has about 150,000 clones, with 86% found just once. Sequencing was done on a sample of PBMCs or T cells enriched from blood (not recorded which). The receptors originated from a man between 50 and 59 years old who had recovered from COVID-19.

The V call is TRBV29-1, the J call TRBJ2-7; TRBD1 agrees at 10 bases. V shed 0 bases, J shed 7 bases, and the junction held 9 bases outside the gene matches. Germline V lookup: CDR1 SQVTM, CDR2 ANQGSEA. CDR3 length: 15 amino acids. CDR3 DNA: TGCAGCGTTGAAGAAGCTAGACAGGGGGCGAGGGAGCAGTACTTC. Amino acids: CSVEEARQGAREQYF.

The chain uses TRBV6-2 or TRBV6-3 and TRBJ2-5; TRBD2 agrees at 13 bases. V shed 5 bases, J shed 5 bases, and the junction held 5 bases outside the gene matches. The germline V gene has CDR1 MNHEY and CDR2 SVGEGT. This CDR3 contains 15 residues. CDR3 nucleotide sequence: TGTGCCAGCAGTCCAACTAGCGGGGGGGCGGAGACCCAGTACTTC. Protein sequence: CASSPTSGGAETQYF.

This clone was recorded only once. The CDR3 region is CASSLEGQGYNEQFF. The CDR3 DNA is TGCGCCAGCAGCTTGGAAGGCCAGGGATACAATGAGCAGTTCTTC. The rearrangement links TRBV5-1 to TRBJ2-1, with D possibly being TRBD1 (5 bases). Germline V gives CDR1 SGHRS, CDR2 YFSETQ. This CDR3 has 15 residues. Trimming took off 0 bases at V and 4 bases at J, with 11 bases between the two ends.

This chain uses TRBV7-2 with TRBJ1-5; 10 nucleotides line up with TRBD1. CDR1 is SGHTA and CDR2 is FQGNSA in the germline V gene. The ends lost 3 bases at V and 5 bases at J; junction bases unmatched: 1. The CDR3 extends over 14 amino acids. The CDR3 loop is CASSFDRGHQPQHF. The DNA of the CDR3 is TGTGCCAGCAGCTTCGACAGGGGGCATCAGCCCCAGCATTTT.

The CDR3 spells CASSQGQGARGNTEAFF. The CDR3 coding sequence is TGTGCCAGCAGCCAAGGACAGGGGGCGCGCGGGAACACTGAAGCTTTCTTT. V gene TRBV4-2 combines with J gene TRBJ1-1, with 10 positions matching TRBD1. The length of the CDR3 is 17 residues. The germline V gene has CDR1 LGHNA and CDR2 YNFKEQ. V shed 1 base and J 1 base; nucleotides not matched to a gene: 6.

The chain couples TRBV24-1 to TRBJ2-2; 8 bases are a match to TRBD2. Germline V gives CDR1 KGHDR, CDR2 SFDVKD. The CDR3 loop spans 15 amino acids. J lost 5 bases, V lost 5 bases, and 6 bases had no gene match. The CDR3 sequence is CATSGSGIGTGELFF. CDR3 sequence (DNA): TGTGCCACCAGTGGTAGCGGGATAGGGACCGGGGAGCTGTTTTTT.

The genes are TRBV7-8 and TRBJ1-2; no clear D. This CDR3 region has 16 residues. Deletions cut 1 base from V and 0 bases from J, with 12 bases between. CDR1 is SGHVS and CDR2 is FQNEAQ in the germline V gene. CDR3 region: CASSLERGGTNYGYTF. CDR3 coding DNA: TGTGCCAGCAGCTTAGAGCGGGGAGGCACTAACTATGGCTACACCTTC.

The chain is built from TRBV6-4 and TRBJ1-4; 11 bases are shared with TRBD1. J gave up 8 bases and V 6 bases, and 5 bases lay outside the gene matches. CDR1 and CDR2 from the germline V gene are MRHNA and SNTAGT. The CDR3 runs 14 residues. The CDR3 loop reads CASSGTGGCEKLFF. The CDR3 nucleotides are TGTGCCAGCAGCGGGACAGGGGGTTGCGAAAAACTGTTTTTT.

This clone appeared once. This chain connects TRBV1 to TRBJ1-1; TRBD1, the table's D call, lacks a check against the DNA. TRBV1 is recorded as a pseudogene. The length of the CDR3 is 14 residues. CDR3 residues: CTSSRDRVHGEAFF. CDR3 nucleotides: TGCACCAGCAGCCGGGACAGGGTTCATGGTGAAGCTTTCTTT.

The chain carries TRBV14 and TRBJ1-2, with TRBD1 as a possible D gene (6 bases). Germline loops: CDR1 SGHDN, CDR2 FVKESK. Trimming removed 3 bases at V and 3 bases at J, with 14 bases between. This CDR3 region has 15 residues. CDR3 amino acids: CASSQRGRADYGYTF. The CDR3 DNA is TGTGCCAGCAGCCAGAGGGGGAGGGCGGACTATGGCTACACCTTC.

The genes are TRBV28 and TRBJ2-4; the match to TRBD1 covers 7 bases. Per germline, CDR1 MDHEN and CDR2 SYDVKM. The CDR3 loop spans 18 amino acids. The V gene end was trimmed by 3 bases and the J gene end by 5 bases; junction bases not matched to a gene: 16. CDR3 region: CASSFPTRYRGQENIQYF. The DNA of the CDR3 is TGTGCCAGCAGTTTCCCAACTCGATACAGGGGCCAGGAAAACATTCAGTACTTC.

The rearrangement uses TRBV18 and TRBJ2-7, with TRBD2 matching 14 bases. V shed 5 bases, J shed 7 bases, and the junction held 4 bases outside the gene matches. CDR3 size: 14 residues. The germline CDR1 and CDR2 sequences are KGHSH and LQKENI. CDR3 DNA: TGTGCCAGCTCAGGGACTAGCGGGAGTTGGGAGCAGTACTTC. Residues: CASSGTSGSWEQYF.

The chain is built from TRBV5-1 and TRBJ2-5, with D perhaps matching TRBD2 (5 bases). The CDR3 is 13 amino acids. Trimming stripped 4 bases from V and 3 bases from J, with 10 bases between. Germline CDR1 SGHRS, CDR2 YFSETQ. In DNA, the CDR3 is TGCGCCAGCAGCGAGGGATTTAAAGAGACCCAGTACTTC. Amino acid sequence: CASSEGFKETQYF.

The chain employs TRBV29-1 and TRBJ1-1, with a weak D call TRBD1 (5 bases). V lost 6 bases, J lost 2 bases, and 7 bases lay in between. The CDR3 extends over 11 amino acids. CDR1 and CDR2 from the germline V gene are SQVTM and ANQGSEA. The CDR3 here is CSVTENTEAFF. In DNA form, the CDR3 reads TGCAGCGTGACAGAAAACACTGAAGCTTTCTTT.

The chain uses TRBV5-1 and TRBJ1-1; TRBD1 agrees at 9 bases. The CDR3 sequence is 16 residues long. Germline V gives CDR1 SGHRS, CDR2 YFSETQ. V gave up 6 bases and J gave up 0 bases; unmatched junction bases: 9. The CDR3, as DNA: TGCGCCAGCATCCCAGGACAGGGGCCAATGAACACTGAAGCTTTCTTT. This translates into CASIPGQGPMNTEAFF. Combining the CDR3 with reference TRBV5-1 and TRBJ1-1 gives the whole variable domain KAGVTQTPRYLIKTRGQQVTLSCSPISGHRSVSWYQQTPGQGLQFLFEYFSETQRNKGNFPGRFSGRQFSNSRSEMNVSTLELGDSALYLCASIPGQGPMNTEAFFGQGTRLTVV.

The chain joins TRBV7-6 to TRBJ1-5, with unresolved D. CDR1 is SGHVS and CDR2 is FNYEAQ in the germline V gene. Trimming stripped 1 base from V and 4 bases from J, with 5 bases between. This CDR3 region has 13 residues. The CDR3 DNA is TGTGCCAGCAGCTTAGTCCCTAATCAGCCCCAGCATTTT. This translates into CASSLVPNQPQHF.

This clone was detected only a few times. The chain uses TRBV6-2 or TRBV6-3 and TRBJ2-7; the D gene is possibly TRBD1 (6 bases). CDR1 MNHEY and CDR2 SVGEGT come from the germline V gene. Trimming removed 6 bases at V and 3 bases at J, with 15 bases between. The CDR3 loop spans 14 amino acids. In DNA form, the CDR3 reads TGTGCCAGCAGGCCTTCTGACAGGAGCTACGAGCAGTACGTC. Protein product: CASRPSDRSYEQYV.

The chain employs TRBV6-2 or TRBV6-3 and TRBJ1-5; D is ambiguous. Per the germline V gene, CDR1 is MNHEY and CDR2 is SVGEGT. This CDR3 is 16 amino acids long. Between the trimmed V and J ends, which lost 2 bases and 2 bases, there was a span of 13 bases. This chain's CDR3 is CASSYPLTYGNQPQHF. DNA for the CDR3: TGTGCCAGCAGTTACCCCCTTACCTACGGCAATCAGCCCCAGCATTTT.

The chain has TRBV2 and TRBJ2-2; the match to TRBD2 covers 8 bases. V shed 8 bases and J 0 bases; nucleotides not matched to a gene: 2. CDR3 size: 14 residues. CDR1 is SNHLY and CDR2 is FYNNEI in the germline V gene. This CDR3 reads CASLGGANTGELFF. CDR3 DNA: TGTGCCAGCCTCGGGGGGGCGAACACCGGGGAGCTGTTTTTT.

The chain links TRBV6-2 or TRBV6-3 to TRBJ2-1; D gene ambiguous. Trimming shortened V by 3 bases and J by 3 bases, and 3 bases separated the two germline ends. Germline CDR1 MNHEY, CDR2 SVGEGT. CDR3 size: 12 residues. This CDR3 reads CASSYSYNEQFF. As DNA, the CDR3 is TGTGCCAGCAGTTATAGCTACAATGAGCAGTTCTTC.